These 13 T cell receptor beta chains were all obtained from the same sample, sequenced in a study of cytotoxic CD8 clonotypes in ibrutinib-treated CLL (dated by TCRdb to the early 2020s). The library was made by the immunoSEQ multiplex PCR assay. Sourced from immuneACCESS, this table was stored by TCRdb with only in-frame sequences that have V and J called. A share of the clones is absent; for the studies checked, an unresolved V gene accounts for under half, and the remainder has no known explanation. The sample table shows about 5,500 clones, and approximately 71% are seen once. About 41% of the sample belongs to the ten largest clones. Material: PBMCs, obtained before ibrutinib treatment. The origin of the receptors is a human donor with chronic lymphocytic leukemia.

The chain combines TRBV4-2 with TRBJ2-3; 8 bases map to TRBD2. The CDR3 length is 18 residues. V was pared by 0 bases and J by 0 bases, with 8 bases of the junction left unmatched. CDR1 and CDR2 from the germline V gene are LGHNA and YNFKEQ. The CDR3 is CASSQDGKRGTSTDTQYF. In DNA, the CDR3 is TGTGCCAGCAGCCAAGATGGAAAGCGGGGGACTAGCACAGATACGCAGTATTTT.

V usage is TRBV6-5 and J usage is TRBJ2-1; TRBD1 agrees at 7 bases. Per the germline V gene, CDR1 is MNHEY and CDR2 is SVGAGI. Losses at the gene ends were 5 bases for V and 3 bases for J; bases not matched to a gene: 4. The CDR3 covers 14 residues. CDR3 nucleotide sequence: TGTGCCAGCAGTATTCGGGACAGCTACAATGAGCAGTTCTTC. It translates to CASSIRDSYNEQFF.

This clone was counted a few times. This chain uses TRBV5-1 with TRBJ2-3; D unresolved. The germline gives CDR1 SGHRS, CDR2 YFSETQ. CDR3 size: 12 residues. Trimming left V 4 bases short and J 0 bases short, with 3 bases between. The CDR3 is CASSTSTDTQYF. The CDR3 DNA reads as TGCGCCAGCAGCACTAGCACAGATACGCAGTATTTT.

The chain is built from TRBV9 and TRBJ2-2; 10 bases fit TRBD1. This CDR3 contains 17 residues. The germline V gene has CDR1 SGDLS and CDR2 YYNGEE. Trimming took 0 bases from V and 6 from J; bases not matched to a gene: 8. The CDR3 loop is CASSVGGRTGGSGELFF. The CDR3 coding sequence is TGTGCCAGCAGCGTAGGAGGGAGGACAGGGGGATCCGGGGAGCTGTTTTTT.

The genes are TRBV5-4 and TRBJ2-7; TRBD2 is a possible D gene (7 bases). This CDR3 comprises 13 residues. V lost 3 bases and J 7 bases, leaving 14 bases between the germline ends. Germline lookup yields CDR1 SGHNT and CDR2 YYREEE (reference sequence). CDR3 coding DNA: TGTGCCAGCAGCTCGGGGGGCCTTGGAGAGCAGTACTTC. Residues: CASSSGGLGEQYF.

This clone was counted between two and nine times. The V and J genes are TRBV19 and TRBJ2-3; 9 nucleotides align to TRBD2. The germline CDR1 and CDR2 sequences are LNHDA and SQIVND (reference sequence). This CDR3 comprises 16 residues. The ends lost 5 bases at V and 3 bases at J; junction bases unmatched: 9. CDR3 in DNA: TGTGCCAGTAGTGTTAGCGGGGGCGAGGGTACAGATACGCAGTATTTT. This codes for CASSVSGGEGTDTQYF.

The chain has TRBV27 and TRBJ1-6; a possible D gene is TRBD1 (6 bases). Germline CDR1 MNHEY, CDR2 SMNVEV (reference sequence). The ends were cut back, 6 bases at V and 7 bases at J, with 13 bases in the middle. The CDR3 length is 14 residues. In nucleotides, the CDR3 is TGTGCCAGCAGAAGCAGGGGTCGGAATTCACCCCTCCACTTT. Residues: CASRSRGRNSPLHF.

The chain's CDR3 is CASRPGLAVSTDTQYF. CDR3 in DNA: TGTGCCAGCAGACCTGGACTAGCGGTTAGCACAGATACGCAGTATTTT. This chain uses TRBV2 with TRBJ2-3; 10 bases agree with TRBD2. J gave up 0 bases and V 6 bases, and 6 bases lay outside the gene matches. Germline V gene lookup returns CDR1 SNHLY and CDR2 FYNNEI. CDR3 length equals 16 residues. Variable domain in full (rest from reference TRBV2 and TRBJ2-3): EPEVTQTPSHQVTQMGQEVILRCVPISNHLYFYWYRQILGQKVEFLVSFYNNEISEKSEIFDDQFSVERPDGSNFTLKIRSTKLEDSAMYFCASRPGLAVSTDTQYFGPGTRLTVL.

V is TRBV7-6 and J is TRBJ1-2; TRBD1 agrees at 10 bases. V dropped 5 bases and J dropped 4; count of bases not matched to a gene: 7. Germline CDR1 reads SGHVS; CDR2 reads FNYEAQ. There are 15 residues in the CDR3. The CDR3 protein is CASSKRQGAGYGYTF. In nucleotides, the CDR3 is TGTGCCAGCAGCAAACGACAGGGGGCCGGCTATGGCTACACCTTC.

The rearrangement uses TRBV29-1 and TRBJ2-7, with D perhaps TRBD1 (6 bases). The CDR3 contains 13 residues. CDR1 and CDR2 from the germline V gene are SQVTM and ANQGSEA. The V and J ends lost 5 bases and 3 bases respectively, with 14 bases between them. The CDR3 protein is CSVSTGTIYEQYF. In DNA form, the CDR3 reads TGCAGCGTTTCGACAGGAACCATCTACGAGCAGTACTTC.

The V call is TRBV12-2, the J call TRBJ1-2; the DNA was not used to check the table's D call, TRBD1. TRBV12-2 is a pseudogene segment. The CDR3 spans 11 residues. This CDR3 reads CASRLGAGYTF. The CDR3, as DNA: TGTGCAAGTCGCTTAGGGGCTGGCTACACCTTC.

The chain recombines TRBV18 with TRBJ1-5, with D possibly being TRBD1 (5 bases). Germline-derived CDR1 and CDR2 are KGHSH and LQKENI. CDR3 size: 16 residues. The V gene lost 3 bases and the J gene lost 3 bases, with 15 bases spanning the gap. The CDR3 coding sequence is TGTGCCAGCTCACCCCCGGGACTTGGAATCAATCAGCCCCAGCATTTT. It translates to CASSPPGLGINQPQHF.

To note about this clone: At one end, the junction sequence differs from germline, possibly due to a read error. The chain employs TRBV6-5 and TRBJ2-4, with TRBD1 identical over 7 bases. The CDR3 is made up of 14 amino acids. CDR1 and CDR2 (germline): MNHEY, SVGAGI. The CDR3 bases are TGTGCCAGCAGTTACCACCCTGGGGACAGCGCCCTTCTCTTC. This translates into CASSYHPGDSALLF.